Listed below are T cell receptor beta chains from one sample, sequenced in a study of Graves' ophthalmopathy and Graves' hyperthyroidism. From the multiplex PCR reads, TCRdb called clonotypes with MiXCR, one entry per CDR3 protein. The data contain a few hundred thousand distinct CDR3 sequences, roughly 15% of them singletons. The sample taken for sequencing was peripheral blood. Receptor source: an adult man with Graves' ophthalmopathy. The conserved cysteine and the conserved F or W are not part of the CDR3 here. The D gene is left open where the match is weak.

d_call	j_call	v_call	cdr3_aa
.	TRBJ2-7	TRBV6-5	ASRAQTYEQY
.	TRBJ2-5	TRBV20-1	SARWSGFGLGETQY
TRBD1	TRBJ1-2	TRBV2	AHFRDRRFHNGYT
.	TRBJ1-1	TRBV12-3/TRBV12-4	ASRQGGEFGNTEAF
.	TRBJ2-2	TRBV11-1	ASSPAPRRRTGELF
.	TRBJ2-2	TRBV19	ATWTAGELF
.	TRBJ2-5	TRBV9	ASSADRVGVPQETQY
.	TRBJ1-2	TRBV6-2/TRBV6-3	ASSYSRGTVT
TRBD2	TRBJ2-2	TRBV6-1	ASSLGLATTGELF
.	TRBJ1-2	TRBV6-5	ASSRYLGHHGYT
.	TRBJ2-2	TRBV12-3/TRBV12-4	ASIGSGGAYRIAGELF
TRBD2	TRBJ2-5	TRBV15	ATSRVGGETQY
.	TRBJ1-1	TRBV30	AWSGTSNTEAF
.	TRBJ1-2	TRBV12-3/TRBV12-4	ASSRDKGPLYGYT
TRBD1	TRBJ1-1	TRBV6-5	ASSPPDRLNTEAF
.	TRBJ1-5	TRBV7-2	ASISLDAPQP
TRBD2	TRBJ2-5	TRBV28	ASSHRLAGAQETQY
.	TRBJ1-1	TRBV30	AWNRVVGTNTEAF
.	TRBJ1-1	TRBV3-1	ASSSLTASTEAF
.	TRBJ1-2	TRBV6-5	ASSFEGRSYT
.	TRBJ1-5	TRBV19	ASSIDRRVYSNQPQH
TRBD1	TRBJ1-5	TRBV6-5	ASKRYRGSNQPQH
.	TRBJ2-7	TRBV12-3/TRBV12-4	ASSFKGTSYEQY
.	TRBJ2-7	TRBV29-1	SVVSWVRSSYEQY
TRBD2	TRBJ2-5	TRBV3-1	ASSPPGTSGIETQY
.	TRBJ2-2	TRBV6-1	ASSISRTGELF
.	TRBJ2-4	TRBV19	ASSRTKNIQY
TRBD2	TRBJ2-5	TRBV24-1	ATSDPTPRTSGAQETQY
.	TRBJ1-2	TRBV2	ASSNRTHYGYT
TRBD1	TRBJ1-2	TRBV7-3	ASSPTDRGWDGYT
.	TRBJ2-7	TRBV30	AWSRDGSSYEQY
TRBD2	TRBJ2-7	TRBV3-1	ASSQDLLAGFGEQY
.	TRBJ2-7	TRBV6-6	ASSRGEDHEQY
.	TRBJ2-7	TRBV20-1	SASSDWTELLYEQY
.	TRBJ2-7	TRBV6-2/TRBV6-3	ASSYWQGNEQY
.	TRBJ1-5	TRBV5-1	ASSLDGDRNQPQH
TRBD1	TRBJ2-7	TRBV6-5	ASILAGGYEQY
.	TRBJ2-5	TRBV6-1	ASSQQQGETQY
.	TRBJ1-2	TRBV5-1	ASGLGTGYT
.	TRBJ1-5	TRBV15	ATSTRQVGSPQH
.	TRBJ1-2	TRBV6-5	ASSYVREGGGYT
.	TRBJ1-2	TRBV7-8	ASSLKGSAYGYT
.	TRBJ1-1	TRBV5-5	ASSLVWGTEAF
.	TRBJ2-2	TRBV11-2	ASSPRSAGELF
TRBD2	TRBJ2-7	TRBV11-2	ASSLVAGRGSYEQY
.	TRBJ1-1	TRBV6-5	ASSYVTSGGRTEAF
.	TRBJ1-1	TRBV24-1	ATSGPRQTEAF
.	TRBJ2-2	TRBV4-1	ASSQDVTRLTGELF
.	TRBJ2-7	TRBV9	ASSVGGGSDEQY
.	TRBJ2-7	TRBV28	ACRPLGTDPHEQY
.	TRBJ2-7	TRBV7-8	ASSLDGSGEQY
.	TRBJ1-3	TRBV10-3	AISVAGSGNTIY
TRBD1	TRBJ2-2	TRBV9	ASSVNLQGVAGELF
TRBD2	TRBJ2-5	TRBV24-1	ATSDPPGTSGRETQY
.	TRBJ2-2	TRBV11-2	ASSLDAGRTGELF